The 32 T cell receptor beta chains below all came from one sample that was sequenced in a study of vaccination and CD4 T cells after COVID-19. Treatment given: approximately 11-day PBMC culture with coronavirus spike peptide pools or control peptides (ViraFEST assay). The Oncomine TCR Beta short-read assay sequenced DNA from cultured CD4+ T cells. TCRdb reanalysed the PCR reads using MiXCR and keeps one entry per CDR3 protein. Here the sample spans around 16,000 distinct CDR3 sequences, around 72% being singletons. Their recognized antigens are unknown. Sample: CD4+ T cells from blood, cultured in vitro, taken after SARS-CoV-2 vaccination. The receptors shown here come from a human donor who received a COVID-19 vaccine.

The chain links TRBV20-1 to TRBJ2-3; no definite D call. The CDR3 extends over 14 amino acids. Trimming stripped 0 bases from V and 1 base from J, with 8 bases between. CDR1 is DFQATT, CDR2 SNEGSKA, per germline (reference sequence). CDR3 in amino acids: CSARDQRGTDTQYF. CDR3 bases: TGCAGTGCTAGAGATCAGAGAGGCACAGATACGCAGTATTTT.

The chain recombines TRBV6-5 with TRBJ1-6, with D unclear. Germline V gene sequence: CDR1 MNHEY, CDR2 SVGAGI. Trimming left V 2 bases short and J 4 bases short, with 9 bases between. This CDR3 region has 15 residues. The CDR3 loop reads CASSYREPYNSPLHF. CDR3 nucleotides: TGTGCCAGCAGTTACCGGGAACCATATAATTCACCCCTCCACTTT.

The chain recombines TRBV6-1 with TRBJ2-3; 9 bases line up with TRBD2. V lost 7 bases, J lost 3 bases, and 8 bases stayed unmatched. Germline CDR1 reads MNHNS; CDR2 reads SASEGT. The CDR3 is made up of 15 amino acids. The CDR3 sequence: CASTPASGVTDTQYF. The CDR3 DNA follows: TGTGCCAGCACTCCGGCTAGCGGGGTAACAGATACGCAGTATTTT.

CDR3 DNA: TGTGCCAGCACTAAGACAGGGGTTGTCTCCTACGAGCAGTACTTC. Translation gives CASTKTGVVSYEQYF. The chain links TRBV12-3 or TRBV12-4 to TRBJ2-7; TRBD1 matches 8 bases. The CDR3 loop spans 15 amino acids. The V and J ends lost 7 bases and 0 bases, in that order; junction bases with no gene match: 8.

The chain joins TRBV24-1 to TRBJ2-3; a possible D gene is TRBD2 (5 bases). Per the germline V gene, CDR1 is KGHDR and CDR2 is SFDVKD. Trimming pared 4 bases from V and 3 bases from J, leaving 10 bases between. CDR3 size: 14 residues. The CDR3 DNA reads TGTGCCACCAGTGACTACCTAGCAACAGATACGCAGTATTTT. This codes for CATSDYLATDTQYF.

DNA of the CDR3: TGTGCCAGCAGCGTAACTAGCGGGTGGGGAAATGAGCAGTTCTTC. Protein sequence: CASSVTSGWGNEQFF. The chain employs TRBV7-2 and TRBJ2-1; 9 bases are shared with TRBD2. The CDR3 length is 15 residues. Trimming at V came to 5 bases and at J to 7 bases, leaving 9 bases not matched to a gene. Germline CDR1 is SGHTA and CDR2 is FQGNSA.

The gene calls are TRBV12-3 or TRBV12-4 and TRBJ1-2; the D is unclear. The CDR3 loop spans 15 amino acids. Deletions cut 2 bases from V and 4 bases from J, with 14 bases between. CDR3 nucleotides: TGTGCCAGCAGTTTATATTCGAGATCGGGCTATGGCTACACCTTC. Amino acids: CASSLYSRSGYGYTF.

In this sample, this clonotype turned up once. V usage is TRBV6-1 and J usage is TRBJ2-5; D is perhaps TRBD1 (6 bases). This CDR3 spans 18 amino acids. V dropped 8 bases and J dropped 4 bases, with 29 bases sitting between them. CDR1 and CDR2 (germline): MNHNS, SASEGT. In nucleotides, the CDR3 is TGTGCCAGCCGGAGGATACAGGGTTCCGCCTTCGGGATAGAGACCCAGTACTTC. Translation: CASRRIQGSAFGIETQYF.

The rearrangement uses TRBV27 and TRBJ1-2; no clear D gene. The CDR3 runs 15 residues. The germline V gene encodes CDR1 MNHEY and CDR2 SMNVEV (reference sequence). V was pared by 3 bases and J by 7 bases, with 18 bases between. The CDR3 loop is CASSFSGRYVAGYTF. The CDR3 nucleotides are TGTGCCAGCAGTTTCAGTGGGCGCTATGTGGCTGGCTACACCTTC.

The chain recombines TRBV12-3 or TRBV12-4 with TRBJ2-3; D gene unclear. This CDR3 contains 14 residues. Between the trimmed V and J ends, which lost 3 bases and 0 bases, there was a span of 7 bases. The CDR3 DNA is TGTGCCAGCAGTTTGGGGATAAGCACAGATACGCAGTATTTT. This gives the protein CASSLGISTDTQYF.

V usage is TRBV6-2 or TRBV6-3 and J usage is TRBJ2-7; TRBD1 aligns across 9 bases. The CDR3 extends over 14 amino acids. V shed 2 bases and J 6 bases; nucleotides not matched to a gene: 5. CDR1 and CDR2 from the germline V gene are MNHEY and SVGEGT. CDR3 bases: TGTGCCAGCAGTTACATGGGACAGGGAAGCGAGCAGTACTTC. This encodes CASSYMGQGSEQYF.

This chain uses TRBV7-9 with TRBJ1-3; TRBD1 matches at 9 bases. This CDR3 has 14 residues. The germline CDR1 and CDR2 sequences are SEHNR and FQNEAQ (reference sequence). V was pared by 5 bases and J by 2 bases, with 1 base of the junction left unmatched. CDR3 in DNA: TGTGCCAGCAGCCGGGACAGGGCTGGAAACACCATATATTTT. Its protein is CASSRDRAGNTIYF.

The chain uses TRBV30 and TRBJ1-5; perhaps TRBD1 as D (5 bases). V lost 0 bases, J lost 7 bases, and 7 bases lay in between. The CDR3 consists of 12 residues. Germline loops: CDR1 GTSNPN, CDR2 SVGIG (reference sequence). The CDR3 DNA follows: TGTGCCTGGAGTGTTTCAGGGCAGCCCCAGCATTTT. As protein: CAWSVSGQPQHF.

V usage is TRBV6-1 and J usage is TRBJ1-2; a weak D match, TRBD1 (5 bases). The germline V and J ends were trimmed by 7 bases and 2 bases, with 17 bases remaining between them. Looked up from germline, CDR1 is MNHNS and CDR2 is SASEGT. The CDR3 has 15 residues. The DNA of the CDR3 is TGTGCCAGCACCCCCCTGGCGGGGGAGAACTATGGCTACACCTTC. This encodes CASTPLAGENYGYTF.

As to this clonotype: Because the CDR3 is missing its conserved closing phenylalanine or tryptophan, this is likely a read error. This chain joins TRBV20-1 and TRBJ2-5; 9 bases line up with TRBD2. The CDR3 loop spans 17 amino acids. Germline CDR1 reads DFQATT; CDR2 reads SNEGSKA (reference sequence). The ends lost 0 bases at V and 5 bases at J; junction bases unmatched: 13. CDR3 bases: TGCAGTGCTAGAGAACCCTTAGGCGGGGGGGCCTTGGAGACCCAGTACTAC. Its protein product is CSAREPLGGGALETQYY.

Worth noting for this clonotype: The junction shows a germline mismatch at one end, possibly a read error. The CDR3 DNA is TGCGCCAGCAGTGACGCAGGGGGAAAGACCCAGTACTTC. It codes for CASSDAGGKTQYF. The rearrangement uses TRBV25-1 and TRBJ2-5; 7 positions match TRBD1. The CDR3 runs 13 residues. Germline CDR1 MGHDK, CDR2 SYGVNS. Full variable domain (rest looked up from reference TRBV25-1 and TRBJ2-5): EADIYQTPRYLVIGTGKKITLECSQTMGHDKMYWYQQDPGMELHLIHYSYGVNSTEKGDLSSESTVSRIRTEHFPLTLESARPSHTSQYLCASSDAGGKTQYFGPGTRLLVL.

The CDR3 region has the DNA TGTGCCAGCAGTTACCGACTGGGACAGGGGGGCACCGAGCAGTACTTC. Residues: CASSYRLGQGGTEQYF. The rearrangement links TRBV6-2 or TRBV6-3 to TRBJ2-7, with 11 positions matching TRBD1. The CDR3 length is 16 residues. The germline V gene encodes CDR1 MNHEY and CDR2 SVGEGT. The V and J ends lost 2 bases and 6 bases, in that order; junction bases with no gene match: 9.

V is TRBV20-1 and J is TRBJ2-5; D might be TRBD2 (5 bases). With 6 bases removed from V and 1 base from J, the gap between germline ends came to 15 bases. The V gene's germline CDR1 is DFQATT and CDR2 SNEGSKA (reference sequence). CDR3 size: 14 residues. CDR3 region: CSATSSAGQETQYF. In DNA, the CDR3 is TGCAGTGCCACCTCCTCCGCGGGCCAAGAGACCCAGTACTTC.

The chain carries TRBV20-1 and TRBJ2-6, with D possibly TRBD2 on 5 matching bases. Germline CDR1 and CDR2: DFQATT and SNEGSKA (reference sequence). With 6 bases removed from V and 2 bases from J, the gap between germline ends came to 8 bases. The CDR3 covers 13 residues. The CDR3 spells CSARGTGANVLTF. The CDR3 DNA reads TGCAGTGCCCGAGGGACTGGGGCCAACGTCCTGACTTTC.

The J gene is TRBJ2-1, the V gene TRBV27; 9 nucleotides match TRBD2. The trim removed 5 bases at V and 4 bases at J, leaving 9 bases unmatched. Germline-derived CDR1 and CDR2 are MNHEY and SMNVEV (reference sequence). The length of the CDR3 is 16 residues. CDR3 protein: CASSTHAGGPYNEQFF. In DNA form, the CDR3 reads TGTGCCAGCAGTACGCACGCGGGGGGGCCATACAATGAGCAGTTCTTC.

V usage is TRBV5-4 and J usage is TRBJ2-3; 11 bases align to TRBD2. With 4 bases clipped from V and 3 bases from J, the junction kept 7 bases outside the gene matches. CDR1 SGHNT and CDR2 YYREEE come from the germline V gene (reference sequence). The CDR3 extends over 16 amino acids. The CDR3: CASSIIAGGETDTQYF. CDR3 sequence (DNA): TGTGCCAGCAGCATAATAGCGGGGGGGGAGACAGATACGCAGTATTTT.

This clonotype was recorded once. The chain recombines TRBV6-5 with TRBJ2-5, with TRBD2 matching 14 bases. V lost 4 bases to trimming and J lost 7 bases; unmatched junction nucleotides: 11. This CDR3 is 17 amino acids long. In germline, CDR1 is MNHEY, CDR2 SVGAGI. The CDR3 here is CASSSGTSGGPLGTQYF. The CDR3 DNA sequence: TGTGCCAGCAGTTCCGGGACTAGCGGGGGCCCCTTAGGGACCCAGTACTTC.

DNA for the CDR3: TGCAGTGCTAGAGTCGGCAACTCTGGAAACACCATATATTTT. Translated: CSARVGNSGNTIYF. The V and J genes are TRBV20-1 and TRBJ1-3; D is undetermined. Germline values: CDR1 DFQATT, CDR2 SNEGSKA (reference sequence). There are 14 residues in the CDR3. V was trimmed by 1 base and J by 0 bases, leaving 7 bases between them.

The DNA for the CDR3 is TGCAGCGTTGGGGGACCGAGTAACACCGGGGAGCTGTTTTTT. It codes for CSVGGPSNTGELFF. V gene TRBV29-1 combines with J gene TRBJ2-2, with D perhaps given as TRBD1 or TRBD2 (5 bases each). In germline, CDR1 is SQVTM, CDR2 ANQGSEA. The CDR3 covers 14 residues. With 4 bases removed from V and 2 bases from J, the gap between germline ends came to 11 bases.

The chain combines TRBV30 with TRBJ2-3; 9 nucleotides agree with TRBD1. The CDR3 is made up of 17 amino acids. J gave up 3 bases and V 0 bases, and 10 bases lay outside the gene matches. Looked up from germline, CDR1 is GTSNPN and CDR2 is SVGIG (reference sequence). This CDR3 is CAWSVDRGSQGTDTQYF. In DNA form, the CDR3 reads TGTGCCTGGAGTGTGGACAGGGGATCTCAGGGTACAGATACGCAGTATTTT.

The CDR3 bases are TGTGCCACCAGTGATCCAGCCGGGGCTAACACTGAAGCTTTCTTT. This codes for CATSDPAGANTEAFF. V is TRBV24-1 and J is TRBJ1-1, with a tentative D call TRBD1 (5 bases). V shed 3 bases and J shed 2 bases, with 12 bases lying between them. The CDR3 sequence is 15 residues long. Germline-derived CDR1 and CDR2 are KGHDR and SFDVKD.

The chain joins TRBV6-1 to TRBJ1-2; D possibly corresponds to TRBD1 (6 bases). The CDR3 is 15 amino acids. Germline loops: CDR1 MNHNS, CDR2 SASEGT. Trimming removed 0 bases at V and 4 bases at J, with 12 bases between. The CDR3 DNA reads TGTGCCAGCAGTGAAGCTGTCACAGGGCCCTATGGCTACACCTTC. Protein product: CASSEAVTGPYGYTF.

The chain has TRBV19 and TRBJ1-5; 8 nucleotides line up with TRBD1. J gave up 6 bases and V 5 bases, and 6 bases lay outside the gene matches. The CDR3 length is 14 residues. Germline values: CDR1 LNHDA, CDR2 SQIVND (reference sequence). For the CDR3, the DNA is TGTGCCAGTAGTTCGGGACAGGAAGGTCAGCCCCAGCATTTT. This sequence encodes CASSSGQEGQPQHF.

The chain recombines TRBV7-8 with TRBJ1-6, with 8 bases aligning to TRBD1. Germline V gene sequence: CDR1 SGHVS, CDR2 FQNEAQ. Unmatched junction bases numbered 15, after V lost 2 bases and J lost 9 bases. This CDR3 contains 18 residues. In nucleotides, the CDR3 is TGTGCCAGCAGCTTAAGAACCCGACAGGGGACTAAGTTTTCACCCCTCCACTTT. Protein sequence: CASSLRTRQGTKFSPLHF.

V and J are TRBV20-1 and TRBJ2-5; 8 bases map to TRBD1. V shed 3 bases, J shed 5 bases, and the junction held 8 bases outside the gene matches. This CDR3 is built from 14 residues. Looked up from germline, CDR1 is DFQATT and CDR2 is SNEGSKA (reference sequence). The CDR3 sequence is CSASPGGSGETQYF. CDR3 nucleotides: TGCAGTGCTAGCCCAGGGGGCTCGGGGGAGACCCAGTACTTC.

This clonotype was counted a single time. CDR3 loop: CAWSRGLAGARTDTQYF. For the CDR3, the DNA is TGTGCCTGGAGTCGGGGACTAGCGGGGGCCCGCACAGATACGCAGTATTTT. The J gene is TRBJ2-3, the V gene TRBV30; 14 nucleotides line up with TRBD2. Germline CDR1 and CDR2: GTSNPN and SVGIG (reference sequence). CDR3 length: 17 residues. The V and J ends lost 2 bases and 1 base, in that order; junction bases with no gene match: 5. Variable domain in full (rest from reference TRBV30 and TRBJ2-3): SQTIHQWPATLVQPVGSPLSLECTVEGTSNPNLYWYRQAAGRGLQLLFYSVGIGQISSEVPQNLSASRPQDRQFILSSKKLLLSDSGFYLCAWSRGLAGARTDTQYFGPGTRLTVL.

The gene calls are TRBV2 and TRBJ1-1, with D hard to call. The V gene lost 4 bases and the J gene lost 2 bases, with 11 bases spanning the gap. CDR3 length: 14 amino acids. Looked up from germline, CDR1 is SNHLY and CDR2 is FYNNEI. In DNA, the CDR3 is TGTGCCAGCAGTGCCTTAGGCGCTAACACTGAAGCTTTCTTT. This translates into CASSALGANTEAFF.